Included here is one TCR beta chain sequence, with context. Its specificity is unknown. The data stem from a study of identical twins. Whole-study findings and limits: Conclusions were based on cross-sectional statistical analysis, without following the same donors.

TCRdb redid the calling of the 5' RACE reads with MiXCR, one entry per CDR3 protein. The table lists approximately 230,000 distinct CDR3 sequences, 5% to 7% of them singletons. The sample was also linked to a second study, of T cells expressing NK-cell markers. That report notes: Researchers report these clonotypes also headed the CD3+CD56-NKG2C+ fraction in several donors.

Material for sequencing was CD8+ T cells sorted from blood. This sequence originates from a woman aged 18-30 years in good health.

Here the CDR3 reads CASSVAGTSNEKLFF. The DNA of the CDR3 is TGTGCCAGCAGCGTAGCAGGGACGTCAAATGAAAAACTGTTTTTT. The chain uses TRBV9 and TRBJ1-4; maybe TRBD1 (5 bases). Trimming shortened V by 0 bases and J by 5 bases, and 11 bases separated the two germline ends. Germline V gives CDR1 SGDLS, CDR2 YYNGEE. The CDR3 spans 15 residues.